This entry lists 12 T cell receptor beta chains sequenced from one sample in a study of shared clonotypes between healthy human individuals. Sequencing used immunoSEQ multiplex PCR; TCRdb keeps in-frame clones, though not all of them. The sample gives approximately 1.5 million clones, 95% to 99% of which show up once; roughly 0.45% is in the top ten. Sequenced sample: naive CD4+ T cells sorted from blood. Subset here: CD45RA+ positively selected. The receptors were sampled from a young man in good health.

The rearrangement links TRBV6-5 to TRBJ1-2; D uncertain. V was pared by 6 bases and J by 6 bases, with 17 bases between. The germline V gene encodes CDR1 MNHEY and CDR2 SVGAGI. The CDR3 sequence is 14 residues long. The CDR3 sequence is CASSYIPAQHGYTF. CDR3 nucleotide sequence: TGTGCCAGCAGCTATATCCCAGCCCAGCATGGCTACACCTTC.

The rearrangement links TRBV6-1 to TRBJ2-7, with D hard to call. CDR3 length: 14 residues. CDR1 and CDR2 from the germline V gene are MNHNS and SASEGT. The V and J ends lost 4 bases and 0 bases respectively, with 10 bases between them. CDR3 loop: CASSVGFFSYEQYF. CDR3 sequence (DNA): TGTGCCAGCAGTGTTGGGTTTTTCTCCTACGAGCAGTACTTC.

The chain couples TRBV10-3 to TRBJ2-7, with 7 positions matching TRBD1. This CDR3 is built from 14 residues. V was pared by 3 bases and J by 4 bases, with 6 bases of the junction left unmatched. Germline loops: CDR1 ENHRY, CDR2 SYGVKD. CDR3 sequence reads: CAISEQGGPYEQYF. The CDR3 DNA follows: TGTGCCATCAGTGAACAAGGGGGCCCATACGAGCAGTACTTC.

In this sample, this clone turned up once. This chain links TRBV9 with TRBJ1-1, with a weak D call TRBD1 (6 bases). The germline V gene encodes CDR1 SGDLS and CDR2 YYNGEE. CDR3 length: 14 residues. Trimming removed 3 bases from V and 3 bases from J, with 12 bases in between. CDR3 sequence reads: CASSAGRGDTEAFF. The DNA of the CDR3 is TGTGCCAGCAGCGCCGGGAGGGGGGACACTGAAGCTTTCTTT.

As for this clone: The identical CDR3 is also encoded by other nucleotide sequences in the sample. The rearrangement links TRBV7-2 to TRBJ2-3, with no clear D. The ends were cut back, 5 bases at V and 0 bases at J, with 3 bases in the middle. CDR3 length: 12 amino acids. CDR1 is SGHTA, CDR2 FQGNSA, per germline. The CDR3 here is CASSTSTDTQYF. CDR3 nucleotides: TGTGCCAGCAGCACTAGCACAGATACGCAGTATTTT.

The gene calls are TRBV5-1 and TRBJ1-2, with D hard to call. V was cut by 0 bases and J by 4 bases, with 7 bases left in between. Germline CDR1 reads SGHRS; CDR2 reads YFSETQ. The CDR3 sequence is 13 residues long. The CDR3 loop is CASSLEPAYGYTF. The CDR3, as DNA: TGCGCCAGCAGCTTGGAACCGGCCTATGGCTACACCTTC.

The chain employs TRBV7-9 and TRBJ2-4; D may be TRBD1 (6 bases). V was clipped by 1 base and J by 3 bases, with 10 bases between them. In germline, CDR1 is SEHNR, CDR2 FQNEAQ (reference sequence). This CDR3 has 15 amino acids. The CDR3 bases are TGTGCCAGCAGCTTAGTAAGGGACAACAAAAACATTCAGTACTTC. This encodes CASSLVRDNKNIQYF. Full variable domain (outside the CDR3, taken from reference TRBV7-9 and TRBJ2-4): DTGVSQNPRHKITKRGQNVTFRCDPISEHNRLYWYRQTLGQGPEFLTYFQNEAQLEKSRLLSDRFSAERPKGSFSTLEIQRTEQGDSAMYLCASSLVRDNKNIQYFGAGTRLSVL.

J is TRBJ2-7 and V is TRBV18; possibly TRBD1 for D (7 bases). This CDR3 has 15 residues. Trimming pared 2 bases from V and 5 bases from J, leaving 16 bases between. Per the germline V gene, CDR1 is KGHSH and CDR2 is LQKENI. The CDR3 loop is CASSPFQGGSHEQYF. CDR3 nucleotide sequence: TGTGCCAGCTCACCATTCCAGGGGGGATCTCACGAGCAGTACTTC.

This rearrangement joins TRBV6-4 to TRBJ1-5, with a tentative D call TRBD1 (5 bases). CDR3 length: 13 amino acids. Germline lookup yields CDR1 MRHNA and CDR2 SNTAGT. V was trimmed by 4 bases and J by 1 base, leaving 5 bases between them. The CDR3 sequence: CASSGGSNQPQHF. As DNA, the CDR3 is TGTGCCAGCAGTGGGGGGAGCAATCAGCCCCAGCATTTT.

The gene calls are TRBV6-1 and TRBJ2-7; D may be TRBD1 (5 bases). V lost 4 bases to trimming and J lost 4 bases, with 11 bases between them. CDR3 length equals 13 residues. Looked up from germline, CDR1 is MNHNS and CDR2 is SASEGT. The CDR3 DNA reads TGTGCCAGCAGTGCGGGCAGGGATTACGAGCAGTACTTC. As protein: CASSAGRDYEQYF.

The genes are TRBV11-2 and TRBJ1-5; 9 bases match TRBD1. CDR3 length equals 16 residues. V trimming: 5 bases; J trimming: 2 bases; junction bases outside the gene matches: 7. From germline, CDR1 is SGHAT and CDR2 FQNNGV. CDR3 sequence reads: CASSAGTGLGNQPQHF. CDR3 bases: TGTGCCAGCAGCGCCGGGACAGGGCTTGGCAATCAGCCCCAGCATTTT.

The chain carries TRBV11-3 and TRBJ2-2, with D tentatively TRBD1 (6 bases). From germline, CDR1 is SGHNT and CDR2 YENEEA. Between the trimmed V and J ends, which lost 3 bases and 5 bases, there was a span of 22 bases. CDR3 size: 18 residues. Here the CDR3 DNA reads TGTGCCAGCAGCTTCACAAGGATGGGACACCCGTGGACCGGGGAGCTGTTTTTT. Translated, it gives CASSFTRMGHPWTGELFF.